The next 14 T cell receptor beta chains were all read from a single sample in a study of shared clonotypes between healthy human individuals. The naive CD8 population came from CD45RO-negative cells selected for CCR7, without terminally differentiated effector memory CD45RA+ cells. Generated by immunoSEQ multiplex PCR, the TCRdb table keeps only in-frame clones and is missing some. The sample comprises some 2.1 million clones, roughly 93% of which are singletons, and about 1.6% rests with the top ten. What was sequenced was naive CD8+ T cells from PBMCs. The receptors stem from a man aged 18 to 30 in good health. Some clones in this sample may be carry-over from other donors' samples.

The J gene is TRBJ2-1, the V gene TRBV7-8; D gene unclear. Trimming shortened V by 1 base and J by 8 bases, and 12 bases separated the two germline ends. CDR1 is SGHVS, CDR2 FQNEAQ, per germline. The CDR3 is 14 residues long. CDR3 protein: CASSLVARSDEQFF. CDR3 in DNA: TGTGCCAGCAGCTTAGTGGCTAGGTCCGATGAGCAGTTCTTC.

The J gene is TRBJ2-2, the V gene TRBV7-9, with TRBD2 matching over 12 bases. V was clipped by 4 bases and J by 7 bases; unmatched bases: 10. The CDR3 length is 17 residues. CDR1 and CDR2 from the germline V gene are SEHNR and FQNEAQ (reference sequence). The CDR3 protein is CASSSLLLLAGGGELFF. CDR3 nucleotide sequence: TGTGCCAGCAGCTCCTTACTCCTACTAGCGGGAGGCGGGGAGCTGTTTTTT.

The chain carries TRBV7-2 and TRBJ2-7; a possible D gene is TRBD2 (6 bases). Trimming pared 4 bases from V and 0 bases from J, leaving 10 bases between. There are 14 residues in the CDR3. Germline CDR1 reads SGHTA; CDR2 reads FQGNSA. CDR3 amino acids: CASSYTGLSYEQYF. The CDR3 bases are TGTGCCAGCAGCTACACGGGACTCTCCTACGAGCAGTACTTC.

Regarding this clone: Other DNA sequences in this specimen translate into the identical CDR3. The chain recombines TRBV7-9 with TRBJ1-5, with D perhaps TRBD1 (5 bases). CDR1 is SEHNR and CDR2 is FQNEAQ in the germline V gene (reference sequence). The CDR3 spans 14 residues. Between the trimmed V and J ends, which lost 4 bases and 5 bases, there was a span of 12 bases. CDR3 DNA sequence: TGTGCCAGCAGCTCAGTGGGGGGGGATCAGCCCCAGCATTTT. Translation: CASSSVGGDQPQHF. The complete variable domain, with remaining parts taken from reference TRBV7-9 and TRBJ1-5, reads DTGVSQNPRHKITKRGQNVTFRCDPISEHNRLYWYRQTLGQGPEFLTYFQNEAQLEKSRLLSDRFSAERPKGSFSTLEIQRTEQGDSAMYLCASSSVGGDQPQHFGDGTRLSIL.

The V call is TRBV20-1, the J call TRBJ2-7; no clear D. The CDR3 extends over 11 amino acids. V gave up 6 bases and J gave up 4 bases, with 10 bases separating them. The germline CDR1 and CDR2 sequences are DFQATT and SNEGSKA (reference sequence). The CDR3 reads CSARLWYEQYF. For the CDR3, the DNA is TGCAGTGCGCGGCTATGGTACGAGCAGTACTTC.

V and J are TRBV27 and TRBJ1-4; D call uncertain. Per germline, CDR1 MNHEY and CDR2 SMNVEV (reference sequence). Trimming left V 3 bases short and J 5 bases short, with 10 bases between. The CDR3 runs 14 residues. The CDR3 here is CASSFLRANEKLFF. In DNA, the CDR3 is TGTGCCAGCAGTTTCCTCCGGGCGAATGAAAAACTGTTTTTT.

The chain recombines TRBV6-5 with TRBJ2-6; D unresolved. The V end was cut by 8 bases, the J end by 0 bases, with 8 bases between. The CDR3 contains 14 residues. Germline-derived CDR1 and CDR2 are MNHEY and SVGAGI. The CDR3 spells CASGELSGANVLTF. DNA of the CDR3: TGTGCCAGCGGGGAACTCTCTGGGGCCAACGTCCTGACTTTC.

The genes are TRBV28 and TRBJ2-1; 10 bases match TRBD2. J gave up 14 bases and V 3 bases, and 4 bases lay outside the gene matches. CDR3 length equals 12 residues. CDR1 is MDHEN, CDR2 SYDVKM, per germline. Here the CDR3 DNA reads TGTGCCAGCAGTTTCGGACTAGCGGTGGAGTTCTTC. This sequence encodes CASSFGLAVEFF.

V usage is TRBV28 and J usage is TRBJ2-4, with a tentative D call TRBD2 (5 bases). V dropped 2 bases and J dropped 10 bases, with 15 bases sitting between them. Per germline, CDR1 MDHEN and CDR2 SYDVKM. The CDR3 has 14 amino acids. Here the CDR3 DNA reads TGTGCCAGCAGTTTAGGAGCGGCCCCAGGAATTCAGTACTTC. Amino acids: CASSLGAAPGIQYF.

The chain recombines TRBV27 with TRBJ2-5; D is undetermined. The germline CDR1 and CDR2 sequences are MNHEY and SMNVEV (reference sequence). This CDR3 comprises 17 residues. Trimming stripped 4 bases from V and 0 bases from J, with 18 bases between. The CDR3 loop reads CASSSPRLAEDQETQYF. The CDR3, as DNA: TGTGCCAGCAGTTCTCCAAGACTGGCAGAGGACCAAGAGACCCAGTACTTC.

The genes are TRBV27 and TRBJ1-5; D is possibly TRBD1 (5 bases). The germline gives CDR1 MNHEY, CDR2 SMNVEV (reference sequence). CDR3 length equals 13 residues. V was cut by 5 bases and J by 6 bases, with 11 bases left in between. CDR3 nucleotide sequence: TGTGCCAGCAGTCAATTCAGGGCTCAGCCCCAGCATTTT. This encodes CASSQFRAQPQHF.

CDR3 bases: TGTGCCAGCACCCTCGGCGAGGGCCTTTACGAGCAGTACTTC. Translating gives CASTLGEGLYEQYF. The chain combines TRBV6-1 with TRBJ2-7; D might be TRBD2 (5 bases). Per the germline V gene, CDR1 is MNHNS and CDR2 is SASEGT. Trimming took 7 bases from V and 4 from J, leaving 17 bases between them. CDR3 length: 14 residues.

The chain couples TRBV2 to TRBJ1-3; D gene ambiguous. Germline lookup yields CDR1 SNHLY and CDR2 FYNNEI. This CDR3 comprises 16 residues. Trimming pared 3 bases from V and 0 bases from J, leaving 12 bases between. The CDR3 reads CASSDFASRSGNTIYF. CDR3 coding DNA: TGTGCCAGCAGTGATTTCGCTTCCCGCTCTGGAAACACCATATATTTT.

On this clone itself: The sample has other DNA sequences that encode this CDR3 too. CDR3 in amino acids: CASNRGSNQPQHF. CDR3 DNA sequence: TGTGCCAGCAACAGGGGGAGCAATCAGCCCCAGCATTTT. The rearrangement joins TRBV28 to TRBJ1-5; 8 nucleotides agree with TRBD1. This CDR3 is built from 13 residues. CDR1 and CDR2 (germline): MDHEN, SYDVKM. J was trimmed by 1 base and V by 7 bases; bases with no gene match: 0.